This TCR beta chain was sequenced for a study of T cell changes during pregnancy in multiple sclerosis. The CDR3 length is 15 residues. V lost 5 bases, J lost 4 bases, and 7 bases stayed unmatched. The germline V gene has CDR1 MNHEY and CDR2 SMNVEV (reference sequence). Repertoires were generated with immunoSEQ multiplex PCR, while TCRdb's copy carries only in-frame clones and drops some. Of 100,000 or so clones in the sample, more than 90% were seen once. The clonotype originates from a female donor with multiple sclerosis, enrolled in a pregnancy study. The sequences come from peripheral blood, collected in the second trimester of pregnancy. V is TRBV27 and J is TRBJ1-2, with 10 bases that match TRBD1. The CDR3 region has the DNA TGTGCCAGCAGTGTTCGACAGGGGGCCGGCTATGGCTACACCTTC. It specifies CASSVRQGAGYGYTF.